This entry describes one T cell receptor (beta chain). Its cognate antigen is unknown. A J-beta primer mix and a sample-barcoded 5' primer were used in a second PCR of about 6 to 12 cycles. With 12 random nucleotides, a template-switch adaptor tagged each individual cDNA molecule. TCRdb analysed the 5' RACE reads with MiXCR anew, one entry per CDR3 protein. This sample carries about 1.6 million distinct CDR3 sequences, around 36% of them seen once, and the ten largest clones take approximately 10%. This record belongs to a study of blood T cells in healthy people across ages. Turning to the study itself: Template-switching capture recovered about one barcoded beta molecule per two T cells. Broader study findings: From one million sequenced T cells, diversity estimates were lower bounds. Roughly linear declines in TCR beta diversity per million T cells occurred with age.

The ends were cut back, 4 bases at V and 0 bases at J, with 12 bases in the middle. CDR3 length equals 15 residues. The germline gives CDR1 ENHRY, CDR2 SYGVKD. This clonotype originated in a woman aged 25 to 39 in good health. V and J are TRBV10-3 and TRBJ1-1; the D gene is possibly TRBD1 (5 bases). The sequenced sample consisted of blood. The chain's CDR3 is CAISAAGTLNTEAFF. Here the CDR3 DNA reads TGTGCCATCAGTGCGGCAGGGACCCTGAACACTGAAGCTTTCTTT.